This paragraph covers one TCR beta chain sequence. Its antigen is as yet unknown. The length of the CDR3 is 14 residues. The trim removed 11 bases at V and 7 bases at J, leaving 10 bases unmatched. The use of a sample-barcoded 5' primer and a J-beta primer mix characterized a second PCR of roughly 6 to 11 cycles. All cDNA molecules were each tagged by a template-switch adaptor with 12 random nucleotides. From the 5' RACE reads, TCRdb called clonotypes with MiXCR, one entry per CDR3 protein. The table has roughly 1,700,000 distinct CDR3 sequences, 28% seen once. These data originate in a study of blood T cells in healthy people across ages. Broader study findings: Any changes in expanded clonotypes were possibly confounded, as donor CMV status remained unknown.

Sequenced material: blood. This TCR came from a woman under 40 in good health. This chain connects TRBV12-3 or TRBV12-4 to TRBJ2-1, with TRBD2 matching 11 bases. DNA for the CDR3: TGTGCCGTTTTCCTAGCGGGGGGCCCTAATGAGCAGTTCTTC. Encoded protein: CAVFLAGGPNEQFF.